The clone carrying this TCR beta chain was observed a handful of times. Its antigen is undetermined. The sample is drawn from a study of brain metastases from non-small cell lung cancer. General study findings and limits: Brain metastases had lower T-cell infiltration than primary tumors. Compared with their matched primary tumors, approximately 68% of brain metastases showed expanded T-cell clones. Metastases had sparse T cells but largely shared repertoires with primaries.

The assay was immunoSEQ multiplex PCR, and TCRdb's table has in-frame clones only and misses some. The sample contains about 8,000 clones, 85% of which appear only once. Germline V lookup: CDR1 SGDLS, CDR2 YYNGEE. Trimming cost V 0 bases and J 2 bases, with 12 bases left between them. The CDR3 has 15 amino acids. The TCR comes from a donor aged 40 or over with non-small cell lung cancer. The chain uses TRBV9 and TRBJ2-7; tentative D call: TRBD1 (5 bases). The sequenced sample was primary lung tumor tissue. CDR3 sequence (DNA): TGTGCCAGCAGCGTAGGGCAGGGCACCGCCTACGAGCAGTACTTC. Encoded protein: CASSVGQGTAYEQYF.